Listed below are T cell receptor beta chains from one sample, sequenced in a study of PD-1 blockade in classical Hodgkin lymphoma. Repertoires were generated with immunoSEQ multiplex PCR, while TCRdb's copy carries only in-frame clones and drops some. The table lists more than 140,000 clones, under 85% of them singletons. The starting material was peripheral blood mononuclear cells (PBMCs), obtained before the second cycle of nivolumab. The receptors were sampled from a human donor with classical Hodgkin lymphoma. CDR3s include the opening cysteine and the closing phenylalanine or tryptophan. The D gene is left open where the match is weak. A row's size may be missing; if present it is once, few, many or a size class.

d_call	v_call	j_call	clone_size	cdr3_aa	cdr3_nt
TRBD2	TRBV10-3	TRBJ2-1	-	CAISDALAGDSQWQFF	TGTGCCATCAGTGATGCCCTAGCGGGAGACTCTCAATGGCAGTTCTTC
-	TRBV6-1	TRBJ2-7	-	CASSRQVTYEQYF	TGTGCCAGCAGCCGACAGGTTACCTACGAGCAGTACTTC
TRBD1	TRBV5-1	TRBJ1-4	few	CASSLMGQGASNEKLFF	TGCGCCAGCAGCTTGATGGGACAGGGGGCTAGTAATGAAAAACTGTTTTTT
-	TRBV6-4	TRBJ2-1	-	CASSGRLVSSYNEQFF	TGTGCCAGCAGTGGAAGACTGGTGAGCTCCTACAATGAGCAGTTCTTC
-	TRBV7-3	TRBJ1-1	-	CASSLEGGMNTEAFF	TGTGCCAGCAGCTTAGAGGGGGGGATGAACACTGAAGCTTTCTTT
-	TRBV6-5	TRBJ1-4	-	CASSYHREINEKLFF	TGTGCCAGCAGTTACCACAGGGAAATTAATGAAAAACTGTTTTTT
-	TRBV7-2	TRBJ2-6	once	CARVNVLTF	TGTGCCAGAGTCAACGTCCTGACTTTC
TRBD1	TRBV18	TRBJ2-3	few	CASSPQGADTDTQYF	TGTGCCAGCTCACCACAGGGGGCTGACACAGATACGCAGTATTTT
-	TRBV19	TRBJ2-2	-	CASSLPGGLLNTGELFF	TGTGCCAGTAGTCTTCCCGGCGGACTACTTAACACCGGGGAGCTGTTTTTT
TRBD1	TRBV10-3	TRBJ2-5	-	CAISDPDRGQQETQYF	TGTGCCATCAGTGACCCCGACAGGGGGCAGCAAGAGACCCAGTACTTC
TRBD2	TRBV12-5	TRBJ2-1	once	CASGISGGLGSYNEQFF	TGTGCTAGTGGAATTAGCGGGGGGTTGGGGTCCTACAATGAGCAGTTCTTC
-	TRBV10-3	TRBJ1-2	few	CAIGGGIGYGYTF	TGTGCCATCGGGGGAGGGATCGGCTATGGCTACACCTTC
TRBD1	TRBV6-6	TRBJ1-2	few	CASSYPTGGDGYTF	TGTGCCAGCAGTTACCCAACAGGGGGCGATGGCTACACCTTC
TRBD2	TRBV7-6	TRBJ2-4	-	CASSLGTSGSLAKNIQYF	TGTGCCAGCAGCTTAGGGACTAGCGGGAGTCTAGCCAAAAACATTCAGTACTTC
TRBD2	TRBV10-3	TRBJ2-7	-	CAISAGTSGYEQYF	TGTGCCATCAGTGCGGGGACTAGCGGGTACGAGCAGTACTTC
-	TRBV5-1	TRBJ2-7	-	CASSLRVLSYEQYF	TGCGCCAGCAGCTTGAGGGTCCTTAGCTACGAGCAGTACTTC
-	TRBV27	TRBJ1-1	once	CASSPGHLNTEAFF	TGTGCCAGCAGCCCCGGACATTTGAACACTGAAGCTTTCTTT
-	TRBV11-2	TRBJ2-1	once	CASSIADGQIGGQFF	TGTGCCAGCAGCATCGCCGATGGCCAAATCGGGGGGCAGTTCTTC
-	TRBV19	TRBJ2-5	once	CASRGSGSGLTQETQYF	TGTGCCAGTAGGGGGTCGGGGAGCGGGCTTACCCAAGAGACCCAGTACTTC
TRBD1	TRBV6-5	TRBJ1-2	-	CASGSYRGNYGYTF	TGTGCCAGCGGGAGCTACAGGGGGAACTATGGCTACACCTTC
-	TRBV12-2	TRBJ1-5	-	CASRRRDRALQPQHF	TGTGCAAGTCGTCGCCGGGACAGGGCCTTACAGCCCCAGCATTTT
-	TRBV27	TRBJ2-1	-	CASSARPTDYNEQFF	TGTGCCAGCAGTGCGCGTCCGACAGACTACAATGAGCAGTTCTTC
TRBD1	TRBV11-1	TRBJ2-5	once	CASSFRTGGEGTQYF	TGTGCCAGCAGCTTTAGGACAGGGGGTGAAGGGACCCAGTACTTC
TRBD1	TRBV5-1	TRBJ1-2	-	CASRSLGQGDYGYTF	TGCGCCAGCAGAAGTTTGGGACAGGGGGACTATGGCTACACCTTC
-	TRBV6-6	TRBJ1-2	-	CASSPLGDYGYTF	TGTGCCAGCAGCCCCCTGGGCGACTATGGCTACACCTTC
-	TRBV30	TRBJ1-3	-	CAWGSSGNTIYF	TGTGCCTGGGGCAGCTCTGGAAACACCATATATTTT
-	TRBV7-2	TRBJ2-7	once	CASSWLSGSYEQYF	TGTGCCAGCAGCTGGCTTAGCGGTTCCTACGAGCAGTACTTC
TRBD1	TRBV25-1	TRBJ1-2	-	CASSGDRGPYGYTF	TGTGCCAGCAGTGGAGACAGGGGGCCCTATGGCTACACCTTC
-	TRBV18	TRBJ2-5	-	CASSQGEQETQYF	TGTGCCAGCTCACAGGGTGAGCAAGAGACCCAGTACTTC
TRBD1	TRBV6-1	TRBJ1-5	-	CASTWTGLGNQPQHF	TGTGCCAGCACTTGGACAGGGTTGGGCAATCAGCCCCAGCATTTT
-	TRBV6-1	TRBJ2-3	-	CASSEDGGDTQYF	TGTGCCAGCAGTGAAGACGGGGGAGATACGCAGTATTTT
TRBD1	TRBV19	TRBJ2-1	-	CASSIGPTGWNEQFF	TGTGCCAGTAGTATAGGCCCGACAGGGTGGAATGAGCAGTTCTTC
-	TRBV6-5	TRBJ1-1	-	CAAGGGMNTEAFF	TGTGCCGCCGGGGGGGGCATGAACACTGAAGCTTTCTTT
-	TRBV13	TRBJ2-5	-	CASGGYQETQYF	TGTGCCAGCGGGGGGTACCAAGAGACCCAGTACTTC
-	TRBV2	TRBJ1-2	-	CASSEEGYGYTF	TGTGCCAGCAGTGAGGAGGGCTATGGCTACACCTTC
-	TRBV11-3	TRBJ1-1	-	CASSLAGVNTEAFF	TGTGCCAGCAGCTTAGCGGGGGTGAACACTGAAGCTTTCTTT
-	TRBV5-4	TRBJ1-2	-	CASSLDPGIGGYTF	TGTGCCAGCAGCTTGGATCCGGGAATCGGTGGCTACACCTTC
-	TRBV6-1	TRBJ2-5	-	CASTPRGETQYF	TGTGCCAGCACCCCCCGGGGTGAGACCCAGTACTTC